The 27 T cell receptor beta chains presented below share a single source sample, sequenced in a study of CD8 T cells in Susac syndrome. cDNA came from approximately 0.5 to 1 ug RNA primed by random hexamers. In TCRdb, the immunoSEQ multiplex PCR reads were re-called with MiXCR into one record per CDR3 protein. The sample lists around 110,000 distinct CDR3 sequences; 96% were seen once. Sequenced input: CD4+ T cells from PBMCs. The receptor set was obtained from a human donor with Susac syndrome.

This sequence joins TRBV24-1 and TRBJ2-1; D may be TRBD1 (6 bases). Germline CDR1 and CDR2: KGHDR and SFDVKD. The length of the CDR3 is 11 residues. The V and J ends lost 9 bases and 7 bases respectively, with 9 bases between them. CDR3 residues: CATGRGNEQFF. The CDR3, as DNA: TGTGCCACCGGAAGGGGGAATGAGCAGTTCTTC.

The chain combines TRBV29-1 with TRBJ2-5, with TRBD2 identical over 7 bases. The CDR3 sequence is 14 residues long. Germline-derived CDR1 and CDR2 are SQVTM and ANQGSEA. The junction had 9 bases not matched to a gene; V was cut back by 7 bases and J by 1 base. The CDR3 nucleotides are TGCAGCGCGGGCCCGGGACTACGCCAAGAGACCCAGTACTTC. Encoded protein: CSAGPGLRQETQYF.

The CDR3 here is CASSLNGDTEAFF. The CDR3 DNA reads TGTGCCAGCAGCCTGAATGGGGACACTGAAGCTTTCTTT. The chain joins TRBV7-6 to TRBJ1-1; D remains unclear. The V and J ends lost 5 bases and 3 bases respectively, with 10 bases between them. Germline-derived CDR1 and CDR2 are SGHVS and FNYEAQ. This CDR3 is 13 amino acids long.

The chain employs TRBV3-1 and TRBJ1-2; the D gene is possibly TRBD1 (6 bases). V was cut by 3 bases and J by 3 bases, with 8 bases left in between. The CDR3 is made up of 13 amino acids. Per germline, CDR1 LGHDT and CDR2 YNNKEL (reference sequence). The CDR3 loop reads CASSQGHYYGYTF. The CDR3 DNA reads as TGTGCCAGCAGCCAGGGACACTACTATGGCTACACCTTC.

This rearrangement joins TRBV7-9 to TRBJ1-2; D remains unclear. Trimming left V 5 bases short and J 0 bases short, with 7 bases between. The CDR3 is 13 amino acids. Germline V gene lookup returns CDR1 SEHNR and CDR2 FQNEAQ (reference sequence). The CDR3 nucleotides read TGTGCCAGCAGCACTACACCTAACTATGGCTACACCTTC. It codes for CASSTTPNYGYTF.

The count of this clonotype is one. The chain uses TRBV5-6 and TRBJ2-5; TRBD2 is a possible D gene (5 bases). V was trimmed by 2 bases and J by 5 bases, leaving 16 bases between them. Germline CDR1 SGHDT, CDR2 YYEEEE. The CDR3 totals 15 residues. CDR3 in DNA: TGTGCCAGCAGCTTAGGACTTCTCATGGTGGAGACCCAGTACTTC. Its protein is CASSLGLLMVETQYF.

The chain has TRBV6-6 and TRBJ1-3; D is possibly TRBD1 (6 bases). V was trimmed by 4 bases and J by 0 bases, leaving 10 bases between them. This CDR3 has 15 amino acids. Per the germline V gene, CDR1 is MNHNY and CDR2 is SVGAGI (reference sequence). CDR3 in DNA: TGTGCCAGCAGTTCCGGACAGTACTCTGGAAACACCATATATTTT. It specifies CASSSGQYSGNTIYF.

The chain recombines TRBV12-3 or TRBV12-4 with TRBJ1-2; TRBD1 might be the D (5 bases). The V gene lost 3 bases and the J gene lost 4 bases, with 18 bases spanning the gap. There are 16 residues in the CDR3. CDR3 amino acids: CASSFRGGPRGYGYTF. The CDR3 DNA is TGTGCCAGCAGTTTTCGGGGGGGACCTCGAGGCTATGGCTACACCTTC.

This rearrangement joins TRBV19 to TRBJ1-1, with a tentative D call TRBD1 (6 bases). V gave up 7 bases and J gave up 7 bases, with 16 bases separating them. The germline V gene encodes CDR1 LNHDA and CDR2 SQIVND (reference sequence). The CDR3 has 13 amino acids. The CDR3 DNA reads as TGTGCCAGTACTACCAGAGGGGGAAGTGAAGCTTTCTTT. It yields the protein CASTTRGGSEAFF.

This chain links TRBV6-2 or TRBV6-3 with TRBJ1-1; 10 bases match TRBD1. The V gene end was trimmed by 5 bases and the J gene end by 8 bases; junction bases not matched to a gene: 14. CDR1 and CDR2 from the germline V gene are MNHEY and SVGEGT. CDR3 size: 16 residues. The CDR3 bases are TGTGCCAGCAGTCCTATACCGGGACAGGGGATAACCGAAGCTTTCTTT. It is translated as CASSPIPGQGITEAFF.

The chain couples TRBV9 to TRBJ2-1; TRBD2 agrees at 11 bases. V trimming: 3 bases; J trimming: 3 bases; junction bases outside the gene matches: 5. From germline, CDR1 is SGDLS and CDR2 YYNGEE. The CDR3 runs 16 residues. CDR3 in amino acids: CASSDVAGGYYNEQFF. DNA for the CDR3: TGTGCCAGCAGCGATGTAGCGGGAGGGTACTACAATGAGCAGTTCTTC.

The rearrangement uses TRBV25-1 and TRBJ2-6, with D tentatively TRBD1 or TRBD2 (5 bases each). V dropped 5 bases and J dropped 1 base, with 12 bases sitting between them. The CDR3 sequence is 16 residues long. Germline V gene sequence: CDR1 MGHDK, CDR2 SYGVNS. Written as DNA, the CDR3 is TGTGCCAGCAGTCGGCGGGCAGGGTCTGGGGCCAACGTCCTGACTTTC. Protein product: CASSRRAGSGANVLTF.

In this sample, this clonotype turned up once. V usage is TRBV6-5 and J usage is TRBJ1-5; D gene ambiguous. Germline lookup yields CDR1 MNHEY and CDR2 SVGAGI. The ends were cut back, 5 bases at V and 7 bases at J, with 9 bases in the middle. The CDR3 contains 12 residues. CDR3 in amino acids: CASSHGEQPQHF. CDR3 DNA: TGTGCCAGCAGTCATGGGGAACAGCCCCAGCATTTT.

This chain uses TRBV3-1 with TRBJ2-1, with 16 nucleotides matching TRBD2. Germline assignment: CDR1 LGHDT and CDR2 YNNKEL (reference sequence). The CDR3 consists of 17 residues. V lost 4 bases and J lost 7; bases outside the gene matches: 7. CDR3 sequence: CASSPGTSGRAGNEQFF. CDR3 DNA sequence: TGTGCCAGCAGCCCGGGGACTAGCGGGAGGGCCGGGAATGAGCAGTTCTTC.

This clonotype was observed a single time. The V gene is TRBV12-3 or TRBV12-4, the J gene TRBJ2-7; D may be TRBD2 (6 bases). Trimming cost V 6 bases and J 5 bases, with 11 bases left between them. The CDR3 is 12 amino acids. The CDR3 DNA reads TGTGCCAGCAGGGCGGGACCGGACGAGCAGTACTTC. Its translation: CASRAGPDEQYF.

The genes are TRBV10-3 and TRBJ1-2; D not resolved. V was shortened by 4 bases and J by 3 bases, with 3 bases between the two germline ends. This CDR3 contains 11 residues. Germline V gives CDR1 ENHRY, CDR2 SYGVKD. In DNA form, the CDR3 reads TGTGCCATCAGTGCTGACTATGGCTACACCTTC. It codes for CAISADYGYTF.

The chain links TRBV18 to TRBJ1-1; no clear D gene. CDR1 is KGHSH and CDR2 is LQKENI in the germline V gene. Between the trimmed V and J ends, which lost 2 bases and 7 bases, there was a span of 14 bases. The CDR3 has 14 amino acids. In DNA form, the CDR3 reads TGTGCCAGCTCACCAGGGCGGCCAGCACTTGAAGCTTTCTTT. Translated: CASSPGRPALEAFF.

This clonotype has only one observation. The CDR3 region has the DNA TGTGCCAGCAGTAAAGCAGGACGATCTTTGAACACTGAAGCTTTCTTT. This gives the protein CASSKAGRSLNTEAFF. The chain uses TRBV28 and TRBJ1-1; D remains unclear. The V end lost 5 bases, the J end lost 0 bases, and 16 bases lay between the germline ends. Germline CDR1 and CDR2: MDHEN and SYDVKM. The CDR3 contains 16 residues. Using reference TRBV28 and TRBJ1-1 for the parts outside the CDR3, the full variable domain is DVKVTQSSRYLVKRTGEKVFLECVQDMDHENMFWYRQDPGLGLRLIYFSYDVKMKEKGDIPEGYSVSREKKERFSLILESASTNQTSMYLCASSKAGRSLNTEAFFGQGTRLTVV.

This chain uses TRBV7-2 with TRBJ2-1, with no clear D. V lost 2 bases and J lost 1, with 12 bases in between. CDR3 size: 16 residues. The germline gives CDR1 SGHTA, CDR2 FQGNSA. CDR3 sequence reads: CASSLNSRSSYNEQFF. CDR3 in DNA: TGTGCCAGCAGCTTAAACAGCAGGTCATCCTACAATGAGCAGTTCTTC.

The V and J genes are TRBV29-1 and TRBJ1-4, with unresolved D. The CDR3 extends over 11 amino acids. V was pared by 4 bases and J by 8 bases, with 8 bases between. CDR1 is SQVTM, CDR2 ANQGSEA, per germline. Written as DNA, the CDR3 is TGCAGCGTTGGGGTAGACGAAAAACTGTTTTTT. It is translated as CSVGVDEKLFF.

The chain uses TRBV20-1 and TRBJ2-5; TRBD1 aligns across 7 bases. V lost 0 bases to trimming and J lost 5 bases; unmatched junction nucleotides: 6. The V gene's germline CDR1 is DFQATT and CDR2 SNEGSKA (reference sequence). The CDR3 is 14 residues long. DNA of the CDR3: TGCAGTGCTAGAGAACAGGGGTTAAGGGAGACCCAGTACTTC. Its protein product is CSAREQGLRETQYF.

The chain employs TRBV30 and TRBJ2-1; TRBD2 matches at 13 bases. V lost 3 bases and J lost 2; bases outside the gene matches: 7. The CDR3 runs to 17 residues. Germline values: CDR1 GTSNPN, CDR2 SVGIG (reference sequence). The CDR3 bases are TGTGCCTGGAGACTGCTTACTAGCGGGAGGGCCTACAATGAGCAGTTCTTC. Amino acid sequence: CAWRLLTSGRAYNEQFF. Using reference TRBV30 and TRBJ2-1 for the parts outside the CDR3, the full variable domain is SQTIHQWPATLVQPVGSPLSLECTVEGTSNPNLYWYRQAAGRGLQLLFYSVGIGQISSEVPQNLSASRPQDRQFILSSKKLLLSDSGFYLCAWRLLTSGRAYNEQFFGPGTRLTVL.

The rearrangement links TRBV7-3 to TRBJ2-2; a weak D match, TRBD2 (6 bases). V lost 5 bases, J lost 3 bases, and 13 bases lay in between. This CDR3 is 15 amino acids long. Germline V CDR1 and CDR2: SGHTA, FQGTGA. The CDR3 protein is CASSQTASDTGELFF. CDR3 coding DNA: TGTGCCAGCAGCCAAACTGCTAGCGACACCGGGGAGCTGTTTTTT.

The chain carries TRBV2 and TRBJ1-2, with D uncertain. CDR1 and CDR2 (germline): SNHLY, FYNNEI. CDR3 length equals 14 residues. With 1 base removed from V and 2 bases from J, the gap between germline ends came to 8 bases. DNA for the CDR3: TGTGCCAGCAGTGAAGGAACAAGGAACTATGGCTACACCTTC. Protein product: CASSEGTRNYGYTF.

The rearrangement joins TRBV9 to TRBJ1-1; D is unresolved. The CDR3 runs to 12 residues. Per germline, CDR1 SGDLS and CDR2 YYNGEE. The V and J ends lost 4 bases and 7 bases respectively, with 11 bases between them. CDR3 in DNA: TGTGCCAGCAGCCAACCGGGCTTTGAAGCTTTCTTT. This encodes CASSQPGFEAFF.

The V and J genes are TRBV15 and TRBJ2-1, with 11 bases that match TRBD2. Germline V gene lookup returns CDR1 LNHNV and CDR2 YYDKDF (reference sequence). V shed 1 base and J 8 bases; nucleotides not matched to a gene: 4. The CDR3 is made up of 15 amino acids. The CDR3 loop is CATSRGTSGSDEQFF. CDR3 nucleotides: TGTGCCACCAGCAGAGGAACTAGCGGGAGCGATGAGCAGTTCTTC.

The chain couples TRBV30 to TRBJ2-1; 8 bases fit TRBD2. CDR3 length equals 12 residues. Germline loops: CDR1 GTSNPN, CDR2 SVGIG (reference sequence). The trim removed 1 base at V and 9 bases at J, leaving 2 bases unmatched. The CDR3 nucleotides read TGTGCCTGGAGTGGGCTAGCGGGTGAGCAGTTCTTC. Protein product: CAWSGLAGEQFF.